The present entry profiles one T cell receptor beta chain with its context. Its target is not known. The data were obtained in a study of CXCR3-negative and CXCR3-positive naive CD8 T cells. Study conclusions and caveats: Cryopreserved cells partially lost CXCR3 expression, and fresh PBMCs were used in most assays. For CXCR3-positive naive cells, TRB CDR3s were more hydrophobic than those of CXCR3-negative naive cells.

cDNA libraries for TRB were generated by 5' RACE incorporating UMI labels. TCRdb re-called the 5' RACE reads and shows each CDR3 protein once, DNA omitted. This sample contains 100,000 to 150,000 distinct CDR3 sequences. Cells classed as naive CD8+ T cells were CD45RO-CCR7+CD27+CD95-. Germline CDR1 is SQVTM and CDR2 is ANQGSEA. This CDR3 has 14 residues. J is TRBJ2-7 and V is TRBV29-1; TCRdb indicates TRBD1, and absent DNA this call remains unverified. The TCR was taken from a human donor in good health. Some clones in this sample may be carry-over from other donors' samples. Sequencing input: naive CXCR3+ CD8+ T cells from blood. Subset defined: CD45RO-CCR7+CD27+CD95- naive CD8+ T cells expressing CXCR3 (TNR3+). The CDR3 sequence: CSVEGQGSSYEQYF.